Following are 10 T cell receptor beta chains from one sample sequenced in a study of shared clonotypes between healthy human individuals. Repertoires were generated with immunoSEQ multiplex PCR, while TCRdb's copy carries only in-frame clones and drops some. This sample has about 690,000 clones, with 90% found just once. Sequencing input: memory CD8+ T cells from PBMCs. Specified subset: CD45RO+ cells pooled with CCR7-negative TemRA cells. These receptors came from a man aged 18-30 years in good health. Some clones in this sample may be carry-over from other donors' samples.

The rearrangement uses TRBV10-3 and TRBJ1-5; D perhaps matches TRBD1 (5 bases). The V end was cut by 4 bases, the J end by 0 bases, with 10 bases between. CDR1 and CDR2 (germline): ENHRY, SYGVKD. There are 15 residues in the CDR3. In DNA, the CDR3 is TGTGCCATCAGTGCCGGGGCCGGTAGCAATCAGCCCCAGCATTTT. Translation gives CAISAGAGSNQPQHF.

This chain connects TRBV9 to TRBJ2-1, with 7 positions matching TRBD2. Germline V gene data show CDR1 as SGDLS and CDR2 as YYNGEE. With 4 bases clipped from V and 5 bases from J, the junction kept 6 bases outside the gene matches. CDR3 size: 14 residues. The CDR3 is CASSSGTTNNEQFF. CDR3 nucleotides: TGTGCCAGCAGCAGCGGGACTACTAACAATGAGCAGTTCTTC.

The rearrangement joins TRBV11-2 to TRBJ2-7; no definite D call. V lost 5 bases, J lost 3 bases, and 14 bases lay in between. This CDR3 spans 14 amino acids. Per the germline V gene, CDR1 is SGHAT and CDR2 is FQNNGV. The CDR3 DNA sequence: TGTGCCAGCAGCCATCCCGGGCCTTTCTACGAGCAGTACTTC. Its protein is CASSHPGPFYEQYF.

There are a few counts of this clone. The CDR3 loop reads CASSFTLTEAFF. The CDR3 DNA sequence: TGTGCCAGCAGTTTTACTTTGACTGAAGCTTTCTTT. The rearrangement links TRBV28 to TRBJ1-1; D not certain. CDR1 and CDR2 from the germline V gene are MDHEN and SYDVKM. This CDR3 region has 12 residues. V gave up 3 bases and J gave up 5 bases, with 7 bases separating them.

This sequence joins TRBV11-2 and TRBJ2-3; either TRBD1 or TRBD2 may supply D (6 bases each). The germline CDR1 and CDR2 sequences are SGHAT and FQNNGV. V was trimmed by 2 bases and J by 0 bases, leaving 15 bases between them. There are 17 residues in the CDR3. In nucleotides, the CDR3 is TGTGCCAGCAGCTTATACCTGGGGGGCCCCAGCACAGATACGCAGTATTTT. Protein product: CASSLYLGGPSTDTQYF.

The chain couples TRBV20-1 to TRBJ2-7; maybe TRBD2 (6 bases). V dropped 3 bases and J dropped 7 bases, with 7 bases sitting between them. CDR3 length equals 10 residues. Looked up from germline, CDR1 is DFQATT and CDR2 is SNEGSKA (reference sequence). This CDR3 is CSASGLEQYF. In nucleotides, the CDR3 is TGCAGTGCTAGTGGACTAGAGCAGTACTTC.

The V and J genes are TRBV5-1 and TRBJ2-2; 12 bases line up with TRBD2. V was pared by 2 bases and J by 4 bases, with 3 bases of the junction left unmatched. Germline V lookup: CDR1 SGHRS, CDR2 YFSETQ. The CDR3 length is 16 residues. Written as DNA, the CDR3 is TGCGCCAGCAGCTTAAGACTAGCGGGAGCCACCGGGGAGCTGTTTTTT. Translating it yields CASSLRLAGATGELFF.

The V and J genes are TRBV29-1 and TRBJ1-2; D unclear. V was shortened by 7 bases and J by 6 bases, with 12 bases between the two germline ends. The germline V gene encodes CDR1 SQVTM and CDR2 ANQGSEA. The CDR3 runs 11 residues. CDR3 sequence (DNA): TGCAGCGCAGACGGGATGAATGGCTACACCTTC. This gives the protein CSADGMNGYTF.

The rearrangement joins TRBV5-8 to TRBJ1-1, with D possibly TRBD1 on 6 matching bases. Trimming stripped 9 bases from V and 4 bases from J, with 13 bases between. Per the germline V gene, CDR1 is SGHTS and CDR2 is YDEGEE. The CDR3 runs 12 residues. In DNA, the CDR3 is TGTGCCACTAGGGGGGGCGGCACTGAAGCTTTCTTT. Protein: CATRGGGTEAFF.

The CDR3 sequence is CASSSRGGQGYEQYF. Written as DNA, the CDR3 is TGTGCCAGCAGTTCCCGGGGGGGGCAGGGTTACGAGCAGTACTTC. The rearrangement uses TRBV6-5 and TRBJ2-7, with 8 nucleotides matching TRBD2. Germline CDR1 and CDR2: MNHEY and SVGAGI. After removal of 4 bases from V and 4 bases from J, the junction contained 9 bases not matched to a gene. The CDR3 is 15 residues long.